This entry lists 13 T cell receptor beta chains sequenced from one sample in a study of lymphopenia after photon versus proton radiotherapy. Clones were read by immunoSEQ multiplex PCR, and TCRdb kept only the in-frame ones, dropping some. The table includes 8,000 or so clones, around nine tenths detected once. This material consisted of peripheral blood, taken from a patient treated with photon-based radiotherapy. The receptors derive from an older woman with pancreatic cancer.

In the case of this clone: A junction end diverges from the germline sequence, so it may reflect a read error. This chain connects TRBV7-7 to TRBJ2-1; 11 bases agree with TRBD2. The germline CDR1 and CDR2 sequences are SSHAT and FNYEAQ (reference sequence). This CDR3 has 16 amino acids. CDR3 DNA sequence: TGTGCTAGCAGCCCAACTAGCGGGAGCTCCTACAATGAGCAGTTCTTC. Translating it yields CASSPTSGSSYNEQFF.

CDR3 sequence: CASSPPGIAGSEAFF. Written as DNA, the CDR3 is TGTGCCAGCAGCCCCCCGGGGATCGCGGGCTCTGAAGCTTTCTTT. V is TRBV7-3 and J is TRBJ1-1; D not resolved. The length of the CDR3 is 15 residues. Germline CDR1 SGHTA, CDR2 FQGTGA. V was trimmed by 5 bases and J by 6 bases, leaving 19 bases between them.

This clone has only one observation. The gene calls are TRBV7-9 and TRBJ2-6; 8 positions match TRBD1. CDR1 is SEHNR, CDR2 FQNEAQ, per germline (reference sequence). There are 19 residues in the CDR3. J gave up 0 bases and V 5 bases, and 12 bases lay outside the gene matches. The CDR3 DNA is TGTGCCAGCAGCGACCCTGTGGACAGGGATAGCTCTGGGGCCAACGTCCTGACTTTC. Translating it yields CASSDPVDRDSSGANVLTF. The full variable domain, rest sourced from reference TRBV7-9 and TRBJ2-6, is DTGVSQNPRHKITKRGQNVTFRCDPISEHNRLYWYRQTLGQGPEFLTYFQNEAQLEKSRLLSDRFSAERPKGSFSTLEIQRTEQGDSAMYLCASSDPVDRDSSGANVLTFGAGSRLTVL.

The chain is built from TRBV18 and TRBJ1-3, with a tentative D call TRBD1 (6 bases). Germline V gives CDR1 KGHSH, CDR2 LQKENI. Trimming took off 0 bases at V and 2 bases at J, with 14 bases between the two ends. The CDR3 is made up of 17 amino acids. CDR3 residues: CASSPPWTADPGNTIYF. The CDR3 DNA reads TGTGCCAGCTCACCACCGTGGACAGCTGACCCTGGAAACACCATATATTTT.

The gene calls are TRBV6-4 and TRBJ1-1, with 7 bases matching TRBD1. CDR3 length: 13 amino acids. Losses at the gene ends were 6 bases for V and 4 bases for J; bases not matched to a gene: 5. Germline CDR1 is MRHNA and CDR2 is SNTAGT. CDR3 residues: CASRLGQPTEAFF. Written as DNA, the CDR3 is TGTGCCAGCAGGCTGGGACAGCCCACTGAAGCTTTCTTT.

V usage is TRBV4-2 and J usage is TRBJ2-7, with D hard to call. CDR3 size: 12 residues. CDR1 and CDR2 from the germline V gene are LGHNA and YNFKEQ. Deletions cut 8 bases from V and 4 bases from J, with 12 bases between. The DNA of the CDR3 is TGTGCCAGCGGCCCGAGTCGGTACGAGCAGTACTTC. As protein: CASGPSRYEQYF.

The chain couples TRBV5-4 to TRBJ1-4, with a tentative D call TRBD1 (6 bases). The V gene lost 3 bases and the J gene lost 0 bases, with 15 bases spanning the gap. CDR3 length equals 17 residues. Germline assignment: CDR1 SGHNT and CDR2 YYREEE (reference sequence). The CDR3 spells CASSSGQLGATNEKLFF. In DNA form, the CDR3 reads TGTGCCAGCAGCTCCGGACAGTTGGGGGCAACTAATGAAAAACTGTTTTTT.

The chain uses TRBV4-1 and TRBJ1-2; no clear D gene. The CDR3 spans 13 residues. CDR1 and CDR2 (germline): MGHRA, YSYEKL. Trimming shortened V by 0 bases and J by 8 bases, and 10 bases separated the two germline ends. Here the CDR3 reads CASSQELVGGYTF. The CDR3 DNA reads as TGCGCCAGCAGCCAAGAATTGGTCGGCGGCTACACCTTC.

This clone was detected only once. The chain combines TRBV4-3 with TRBJ2-3; 11 nucleotides align to TRBD2. J was trimmed by 6 bases and V by 3 bases; bases with no gene match: 11. Germline V gene data show CDR1 as LGHNA and CDR2 as YSLEER. The CDR3 consists of 17 residues. The CDR3 DNA is TGCGCCAGCAGCCAGGGGACTAGCGGTAGACAGATCGATACGCAGTATTTT. This encodes CASSQGTSGRQIDTQYF.

This sequence joins TRBV6-1 and TRBJ2-1, with TRBD2 as a possible D gene (6 bases). CDR3 length: 15 amino acids. Trimming removed 5 bases at V and 5 bases at J, with 16 bases between. CDR1 MNHNS and CDR2 SASEGT come from the germline V gene. The CDR3 nucleotides read TGTGCCAGCAGTCTAAGGCCGGAGGGCCACAATGAGCAGTTCTTC. The encoded protein is CASSLRPEGHNEQFF.

V is TRBV25-1 and J is TRBJ2-5; 8 positions agree with TRBD1. The ends lost 0 bases at V and 5 bases at J; junction bases unmatched: 5. Germline loops: CDR1 MGHDK, CDR2 SYGVNS. The CDR3 is made up of 15 amino acids. CDR3 bases: TGTGCCAGCAGTGAATACAGGACAGGGAAGGAGACCCAGTACTTC. Amino acid sequence: CASSEYRTGKETQYF.

The chain is built from TRBV2 and TRBJ1-4; 7 nucleotides align to TRBD1. V lost 7 bases and J lost 5; bases outside the gene matches: 7. Germline lookup yields CDR1 SNHLY and CDR2 FYNNEI. This CDR3 contains 14 residues. CDR3 nucleotide sequence: TGTGCCAGCAAAGCCGGGACAGAGAATGAAAAACTGTTTTTT. Residues: CASKAGTENEKLFF.

The J gene is TRBJ1-1, the V gene TRBV29-1, with a possible D match to TRBD1 (6 bases). The germline V gene encodes CDR1 SQVTM and CDR2 ANQGSEA. The length of the CDR3 is 12 residues. The V end lost 6 bases, the J end lost 5 bases, and 13 bases lay between the germline ends. The CDR3 bases are TGCAGCGTCCAACAGGGTGGGACTGAAGCTTTCTTT. This sequence encodes CSVQQGGTEAFF.